This entry describes one TCR beta chain. Its antigen is unknown. The V gene lost 3 bases and the J gene lost 3 bases, with 6 bases spanning the gap. The CDR3 totals 12 residues. The germline V gene encodes CDR1 SGDLS and CDR2 YYNGEE. This entry is derived from a study of T cells in localized non-small cell lung cancer. Study observations and caveats: In adjacent lung appeared a median around 60 of the top 100 tumor clones. Density of T cells in blood, when higher, went with longer overall survival. Uninvolved nearby lung showed the greatest T cell clonality, exceeding that found in tumor.

Measured with immunoSEQ multiplex PCR; TCRdb has only the in-frame clones, and not every one. Of 2,000 to 3,000 clones listed, approximately 24% were seen once; the top ten hold less than 9.5%. This TCR was sampled from a woman aged 40-75 years with stage I lung adenocarcinoma. The chain uses TRBV9 and TRBJ1-2; D remains unclear. This specimen was lung tumor tissue, taken before any cancer treatment. The CDR3 DNA is TGTGCCAGCAGCGAGAGACACTATGGCTACACCTTC. Its translation is CASSERHYGYTF. Full variable domain (missing parts from reference TRBV9 and TRBJ1-2): DSGVTQTPKHLITATGQRVTLRCSPRSGDLSVYWYQQSLDQGLQFLIQYYNGEERAKGNILERFSAQQFPDLHSELNLSSLELGDSALYFCASSERHYGYTFGSGTRLTVV.